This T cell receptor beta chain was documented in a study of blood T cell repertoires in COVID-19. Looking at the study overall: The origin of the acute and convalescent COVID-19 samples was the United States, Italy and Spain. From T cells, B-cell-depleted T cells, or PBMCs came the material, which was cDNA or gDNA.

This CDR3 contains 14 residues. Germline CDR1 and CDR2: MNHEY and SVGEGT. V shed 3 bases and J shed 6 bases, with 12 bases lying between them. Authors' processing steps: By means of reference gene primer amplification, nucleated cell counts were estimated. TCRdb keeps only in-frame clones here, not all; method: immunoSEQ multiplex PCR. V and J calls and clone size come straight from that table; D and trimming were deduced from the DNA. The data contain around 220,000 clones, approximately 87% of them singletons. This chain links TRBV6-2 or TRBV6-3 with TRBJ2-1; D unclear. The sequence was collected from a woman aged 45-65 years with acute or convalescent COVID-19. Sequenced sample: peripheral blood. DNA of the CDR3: TGTGCCAGCAGTTATAAGGAGCGTCCCAATGAGCAGTTCTTC. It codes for CASSYKERPNEQFF.